One and the same sample provided the 18 T cell receptor beta chains below, sequenced in a study of blood T cell repertoires in COVID-19. Libraries were prepared by immunoSEQ multiplex PCR; TCRdb keeps only in-frame clonotypes and omits some of them. The sample lists some 150,000 clones; roughly four fifths were seen once. Sequences were obtained from peripheral blood. The receptors were sampled from a man in his forties who had recovered from COVID-19.

The genes are TRBV7-2 and TRBJ2-4; D remains unclear. The CDR3 length is 12 residues. V dropped 1 base and J dropped 11 bases, with 9 bases sitting between them. The germline V gene has CDR1 SGHTA and CDR2 FQGNSA. The CDR3 region has the DNA TGTGCCAGCAGCTTAGGCCCTAATCTTCAGTACTTC. Its translation is CASSLGPNLQYF.

This clone was recorded a few times. The chain uses TRBV2 and TRBJ2-3; 9 positions match TRBD1. J lost 4 bases, V lost 6 bases, and 8 bases had no gene match. This CDR3 spans 15 amino acids. Per the germline V gene, CDR1 is SNHLY and CDR2 is FYNNEI. The CDR3, as DNA: TGTGCCAGCAGGGGACAGGGATCAGGGGCAGATACGCAGTATTTT. Amino acid sequence: CASRGQGSGADTQYF.

The CDR3 bases are TGCGCCAGCAGCCAGGGCTTATCCTCACGGAATGAGCAGTTCTTC. Amino acids: CASSQGLSSRNEQFF. The chain joins TRBV4-1 to TRBJ2-1; D is undetermined. The germline V and J ends were trimmed by 3 bases and 7 bases, with 16 bases remaining between them. This CDR3 spans 15 amino acids. CDR1 is MGHRA, CDR2 YSYEKL, per germline.

The chain joins TRBV29-1 to TRBJ2-7, with 7 bases that match TRBD1. This CDR3 spans 13 amino acids. Germline assignment: CDR1 SQVTM and CDR2 ANQGSEA. The V segment lost 6 bases and the J segment 1 base; nucleotides outside the gene matches: 6. The CDR3 DNA sequence: TGCAGCGTCCTGGACAGGCGGTCCTACGAGCAGTACTTC. This gives the protein CSVLDRRSYEQYF.

V gene TRBV28 combines with J gene TRBJ2-4; D not resolved. This CDR3 spans 12 amino acids. Germline-derived CDR1 and CDR2 are MDHEN and SYDVKM. V dropped 3 bases and J dropped 6 bases, with 6 bases sitting between them. For the CDR3, the DNA is TGTGCCAGCAGTTTTCCGGGAAACATTCAGTACTTC. Its protein is CASSFPGNIQYF.

This clone was seen a handful of times. The gene calls are TRBV30 and TRBJ2-5, with D perhaps TRBD1 (5 bases). V gave up 0 bases and J gave up 6 bases, with 11 bases separating them. The germline CDR1 and CDR2 sequences are GTSNPN and SVGIG (reference sequence). The CDR3 runs to 13 residues. The CDR3 DNA is TGTGCCTGGAGTGTCAAGGGGCTTAAGACCCAGTACTTC. Translation gives CAWSVKGLKTQYF. The whole variable domain, remainder taken from reference TRBV30 and TRBJ2-5, is SQTIHQWPATLVQPVGSPLSLECTVEGTSNPNLYWYRQAAGRGLQLLFYSVGIGQISSEVPQNLSASRPQDRQFILSSKKLLLSDSGFYLCAWSVKGLKTQYFGPGTRLLVL.

The chain employs TRBV4-3 and TRBJ2-7; TRBD2 might be the D (5 bases). Trimming pared 0 bases from V and 2 bases from J, leaving 14 bases between. CDR3 length: 16 amino acids. The germline V gene encodes CDR1 LGHNA and CDR2 YSLEER. CDR3 protein: CASSQDPSGSPYEQYF. The CDR3 nucleotides are TGCGCCAGCAGCCAAGATCCCAGCGGTAGTCCCTACGAGCAGTACTTC.

This clone was counted a few times. This chain connects TRBV7-9 to TRBJ1-1; a weak D match, TRBD1 (5 bases). The CDR3 is 13 residues long. Trimming took 2 bases from V and 5 from J, leaving 9 bases between them. Germline CDR1 SEHNR, CDR2 FQNEAQ (reference sequence). CDR3 in amino acids: CASSLTGRTEAFF. DNA of the CDR3: TGTGCCAGCAGCTTAACAGGACGTACTGAAGCTTTCTTT.

The chain is built from TRBV6-5 and TRBJ2-1, with D possibly being TRBD1 (6 bases). The CDR3 totals 14 residues. Per the germline V gene, CDR1 is MNHEY and CDR2 is SVGAGI. Trimming cost V 7 bases and J 5 bases, with 15 bases left between them. CDR3 amino acids: CASNLLDSHNEQFF. CDR3 nucleotide sequence: TGTGCCAGCAACCTCTTGGACAGCCACAATGAGCAGTTCTTC.

This clone was observed once. The chain combines TRBV14 with TRBJ2-1; a possible D gene is TRBD1 (5 bases). The CDR3 is 14 residues long. CDR1 and CDR2 from the germline V gene are SGHDN and FVKESK. V lost 2 bases, J lost 4 bases, and 9 bases lay in between. The CDR3 nucleotides read TGTGCCAGCAGCCAATATCGACAGTACAATGAGCAGTTCTTC. Its translation is CASSQYRQYNEQFF.

The chain uses TRBV30 and TRBJ1-5, with D maybe TRBD1 (5 bases). Deletions cut 0 bases from V and 6 bases from J, with 12 bases between. CDR1 and CDR2 from the germline V gene are GTSNPN and SVGIG (reference sequence). The CDR3 has 14 amino acids. Here the CDR3 DNA reads TGTGCCTGGAGTGTAAATATTGGGGCTCAGCCCCAGCATTTT. Translated, it gives CAWSVNIGAQPQHF.

V is TRBV30 and J is TRBJ2-3, with 14 bases aligning to TRBD2. The CDR3 sequence is 17 residues long. V was pared by 3 bases and J by 3 bases, with 8 bases of the junction left unmatched. CDR1 is GTSNPN, CDR2 SVGIG, per germline (reference sequence). CDR3 sequence (DNA): TGTGCCTGGAGCCCGGGACTAGCGGGAGTAGGAACAGATACGCAGTATTTT. Translated: CAWSPGLAGVGTDTQYF.

The rearrangement joins TRBV6-5 to TRBJ2-3; 13 bases line up with TRBD2. This CDR3 spans 16 amino acids. The germline V gene has CDR1 MNHEY and CDR2 SVGAGI. Unmatched junction bases numbered 4, after V lost 4 bases and J lost 3 bases. The CDR3 sequence is CASSSMGLAGTDTQYF. DNA of the CDR3: TGTGCCAGCAGTTCCATGGGACTAGCGGGGACAGATACGCAGTATTTT.

The chain recombines TRBV28 with TRBJ2-3; D might be TRBD1 (5 bases). The CDR3 is made up of 13 amino acids. Trimming stripped 7 bases from V and 1 base from J, with 9 bases between. From germline, CDR1 is MDHEN and CDR2 SYDVKM. DNA of the CDR3: TGTGCCAGCACCGACAGAGGCACAGATACGCAGTATTTT. Translated: CASTDRGTDTQYF. Filled out from reference TRBV28 and TRBJ2-3, the complete variable domain reads DVKVTQSSRYLVKRTGEKVFLECVQDMDHENMFWYRQDPGLGLRLIYFSYDVKMKEKGDIPEGYSVSREKKERFSLILESASTNQTSMYLCASTDRGTDTQYFGPGTRLTVL.

This clone was found once. This chain joins TRBV19 and TRBJ2-1; TRBD1 agrees at 8 bases. Trimming cost V 6 bases and J 5 bases; bases outside gene matches: 3. The CDR3 runs to 13 residues. Germline V gene lookup returns CDR1 LNHDA and CDR2 SQIVND (reference sequence). CDR3 protein: CASRTGADNEQFF. The CDR3 DNA follows: TGTGCCAGTAGGACAGGGGCGGACAATGAGCAGTTCTTC.

The chain has TRBV7-9 and TRBJ1-5; D is undetermined. Deletions cut 3 bases from V and 6 bases from J, with 9 bases between. Per the germline V gene, CDR1 is SEHNR and CDR2 is FQNEAQ (reference sequence). The CDR3 runs to 13 residues. As DNA, the CDR3 is TGTGCCAGCAGCTTGAGTGGAGGTCAGCCCCAGCATTTT. Translation gives CASSLSGGQPQHF.

This chain connects TRBV10-3 to TRBJ1-2; a possible D gene is TRBD1 (5 bases). CDR1 ENHRY and CDR2 SYGVKD come from the germline V gene. The CDR3 is 13 residues long. Trimming took off 10 bases at V and 4 bases at J, with 16 bases between the two ends. The CDR3 spells CASGGAELYGYTF. CDR3 nucleotides: TGTGCCAGCGGCGGGGCGGAACTCTATGGCTACACCTTC.

This clone was found a few times. The V call is TRBV6-5, the J call TRBJ1-4; the D gene is possibly TRBD1 (5 bases). V was pared by 6 bases and J by 6 bases, with 14 bases between. The CDR3 is made up of 14 amino acids. Germline loops: CDR1 MNHEY, CDR2 SVGAGI. The DNA for the CDR3 is TGTGCCAGCAGCAGCCACGGAGGGGATGAAAAACTGTTTTTT. Its translation is CASSSHGGDEKLFF.